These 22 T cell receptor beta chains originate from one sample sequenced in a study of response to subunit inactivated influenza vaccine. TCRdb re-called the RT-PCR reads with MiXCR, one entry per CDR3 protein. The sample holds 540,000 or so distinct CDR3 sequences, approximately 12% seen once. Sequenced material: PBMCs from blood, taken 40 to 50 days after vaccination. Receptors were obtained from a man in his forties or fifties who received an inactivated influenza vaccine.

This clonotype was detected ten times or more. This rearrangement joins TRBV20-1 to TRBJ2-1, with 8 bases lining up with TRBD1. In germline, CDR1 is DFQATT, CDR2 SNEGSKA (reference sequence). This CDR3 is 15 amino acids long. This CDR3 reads CNKGVCGRGLNEQFF. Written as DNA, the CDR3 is TGCAATAAGGGGGTGTGTGGCAGGGGGCTCAATGAGCAGTTCTTC.

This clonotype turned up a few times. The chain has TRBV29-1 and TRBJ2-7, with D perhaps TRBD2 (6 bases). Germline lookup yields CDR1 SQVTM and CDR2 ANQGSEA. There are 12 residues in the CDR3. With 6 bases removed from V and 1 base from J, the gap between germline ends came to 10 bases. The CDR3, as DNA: TGCAGCGTCAGACTAGGTTCCTACGAGCAGTACTTC. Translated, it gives CSVRLGSYEQYF.

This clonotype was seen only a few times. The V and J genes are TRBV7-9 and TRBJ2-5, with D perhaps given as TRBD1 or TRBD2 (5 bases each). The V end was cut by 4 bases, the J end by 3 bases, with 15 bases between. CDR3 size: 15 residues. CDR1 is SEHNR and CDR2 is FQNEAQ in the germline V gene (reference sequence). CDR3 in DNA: TGTGCCAGCAGCTCCCCCTCCGGGACCAAAGAGACCCAGTACTTC. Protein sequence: CASSSPSGTKETQYF.

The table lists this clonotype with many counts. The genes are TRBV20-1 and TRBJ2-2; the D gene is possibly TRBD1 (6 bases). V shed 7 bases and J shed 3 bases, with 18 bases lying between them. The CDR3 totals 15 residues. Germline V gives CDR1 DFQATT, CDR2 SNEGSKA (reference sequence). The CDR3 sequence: CSVKHQGIDTGELFF. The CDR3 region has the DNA TGCAGTGTGAAGCACCAGGGGATAGACACCGGGGAGCTGTTTTTT.

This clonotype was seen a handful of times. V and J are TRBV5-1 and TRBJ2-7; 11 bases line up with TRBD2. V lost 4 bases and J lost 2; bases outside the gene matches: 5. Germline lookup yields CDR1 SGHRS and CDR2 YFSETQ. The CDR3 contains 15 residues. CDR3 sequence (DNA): TGCGCCAGCAGCGAGACTAGCGGGGCTACCTACGAGCAGTACTTC. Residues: CASSETSGATYEQYF.

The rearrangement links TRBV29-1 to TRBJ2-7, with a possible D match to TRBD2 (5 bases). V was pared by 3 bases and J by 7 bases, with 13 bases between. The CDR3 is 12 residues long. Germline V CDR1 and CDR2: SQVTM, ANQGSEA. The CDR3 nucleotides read TGCAGCGTTGATGGACTGGATTCAGAGCAGTACTTC. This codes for CSVDGLDSEQYF.

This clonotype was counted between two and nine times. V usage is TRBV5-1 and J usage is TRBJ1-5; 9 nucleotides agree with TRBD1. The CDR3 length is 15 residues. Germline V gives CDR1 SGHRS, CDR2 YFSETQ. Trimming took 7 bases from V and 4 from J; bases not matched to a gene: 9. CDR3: CASATGTGSNQPQHF. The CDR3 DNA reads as TGCGCCAGCGCGACCGGGACAGGGTCAAATCAGCCCCAGCATTTT.

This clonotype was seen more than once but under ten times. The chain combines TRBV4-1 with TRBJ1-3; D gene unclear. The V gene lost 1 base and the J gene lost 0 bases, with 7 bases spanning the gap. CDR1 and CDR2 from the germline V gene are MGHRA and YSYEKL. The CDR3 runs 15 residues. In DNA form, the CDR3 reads TGCGCCAGCAGCCAAGGACTGGTCTCTGGAAACACCATATATTTT. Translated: CASSQGLVSGNTIYF.

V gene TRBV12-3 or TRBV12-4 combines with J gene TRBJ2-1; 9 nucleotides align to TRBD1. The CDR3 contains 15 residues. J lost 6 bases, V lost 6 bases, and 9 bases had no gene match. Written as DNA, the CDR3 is TGTGCCAGCAGCCCGGACAGGGGCTTCGGCAATGAGCAGTTCTTC. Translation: CASSPDRGFGNEQFF.

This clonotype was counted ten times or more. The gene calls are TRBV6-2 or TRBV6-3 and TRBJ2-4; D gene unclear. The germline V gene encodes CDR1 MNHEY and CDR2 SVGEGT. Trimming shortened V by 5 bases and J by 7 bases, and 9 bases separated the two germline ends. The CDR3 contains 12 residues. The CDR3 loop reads CASSPLGNIQYF. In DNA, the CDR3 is TGTGCCAGCAGTCCGCTGGGGAACATTCAGTACTTC.

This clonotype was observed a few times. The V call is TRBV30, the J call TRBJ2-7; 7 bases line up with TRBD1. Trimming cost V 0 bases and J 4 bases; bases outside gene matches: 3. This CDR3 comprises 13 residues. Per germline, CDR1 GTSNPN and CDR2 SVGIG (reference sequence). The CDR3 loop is CAWSVGRGYEQYF. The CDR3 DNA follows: TGTGCCTGGAGTGTTGGCAGGGGGTACGAGCAGTACTTC.

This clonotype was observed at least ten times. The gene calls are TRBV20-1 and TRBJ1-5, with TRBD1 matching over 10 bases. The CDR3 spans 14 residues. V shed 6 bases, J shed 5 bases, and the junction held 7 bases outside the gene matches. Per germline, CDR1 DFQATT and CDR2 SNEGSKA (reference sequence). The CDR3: CSAPGQGLDQPQHF. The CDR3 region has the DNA TGCAGTGCACCGGGACAGGGGTTGGATCAGCCCCAGCATTTT.

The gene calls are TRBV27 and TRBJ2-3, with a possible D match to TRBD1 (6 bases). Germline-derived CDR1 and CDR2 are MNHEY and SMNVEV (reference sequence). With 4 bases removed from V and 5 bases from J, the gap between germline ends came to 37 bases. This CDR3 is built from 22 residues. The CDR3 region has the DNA TGTGCCAGCAGTTACCCGCGAATCAGGACCAGCGAGGATTTTCTAGGGGGAGATACGCAGTATTTT. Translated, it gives CASSYPRIRTSEDFLGGDTQYF.

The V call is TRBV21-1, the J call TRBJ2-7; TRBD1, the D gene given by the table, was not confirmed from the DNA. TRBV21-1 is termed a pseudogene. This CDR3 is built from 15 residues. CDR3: CASTSDRGIAYEQYF. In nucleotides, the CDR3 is TGTGCCAGCACCTCGGACAGGGGGATTGCCTACGAGCAGTACTTC.

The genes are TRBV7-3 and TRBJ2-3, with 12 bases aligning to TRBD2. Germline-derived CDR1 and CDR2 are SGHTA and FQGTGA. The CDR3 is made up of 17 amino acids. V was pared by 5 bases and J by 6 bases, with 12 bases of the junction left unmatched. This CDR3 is CASSNGLAGFASDTQYF. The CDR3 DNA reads TGTGCCAGCAGCAACGGACTAGCGGGATTCGCCAGTGATACGCAGTATTTT.

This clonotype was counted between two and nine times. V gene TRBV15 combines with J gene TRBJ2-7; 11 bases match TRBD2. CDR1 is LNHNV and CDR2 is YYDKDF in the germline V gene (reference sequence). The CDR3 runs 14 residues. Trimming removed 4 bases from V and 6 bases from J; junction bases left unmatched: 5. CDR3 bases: TGTGCCACCAGCATCACCGGGACTAGCGGCGAGCAGTACTTC. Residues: CATSITGTSGEQYF.

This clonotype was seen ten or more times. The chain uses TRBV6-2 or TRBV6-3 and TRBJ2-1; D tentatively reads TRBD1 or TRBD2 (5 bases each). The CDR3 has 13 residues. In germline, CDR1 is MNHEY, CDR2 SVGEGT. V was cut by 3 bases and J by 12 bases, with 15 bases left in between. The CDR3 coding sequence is TGTGCCAGCAGTTATTTGGGGGAGCAGGGGCAGTTCTTC. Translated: CASSYLGEQGQFF.

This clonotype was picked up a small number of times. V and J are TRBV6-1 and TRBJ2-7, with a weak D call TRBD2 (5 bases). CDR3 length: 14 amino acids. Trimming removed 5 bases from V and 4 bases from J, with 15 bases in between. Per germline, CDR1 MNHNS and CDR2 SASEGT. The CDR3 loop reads CASSPSLARYEQYF. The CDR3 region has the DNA TGTGCCAGCAGTCCGTCGCTAGCTAGATACGAGCAGTACTTC.

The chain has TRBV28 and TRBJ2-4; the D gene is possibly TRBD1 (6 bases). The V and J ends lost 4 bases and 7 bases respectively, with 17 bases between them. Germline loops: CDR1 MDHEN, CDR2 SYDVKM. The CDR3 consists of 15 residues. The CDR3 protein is CASSSGKTGMNIQYF. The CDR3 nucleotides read TGTGCCAGCAGTTCCGGAAAAACAGGGATGAACATTCAGTACTTC.

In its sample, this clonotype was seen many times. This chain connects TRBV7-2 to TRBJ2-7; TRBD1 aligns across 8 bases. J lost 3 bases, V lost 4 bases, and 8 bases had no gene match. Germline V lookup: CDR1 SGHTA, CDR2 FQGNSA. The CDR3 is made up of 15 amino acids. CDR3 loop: CASSSRTGLGYEQYF. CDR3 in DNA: TGTGCCAGCAGCTCCCGGACAGGGTTGGGCTACGAGCAGTACTTC. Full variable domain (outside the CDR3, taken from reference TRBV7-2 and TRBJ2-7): GAGVSQSPSNKVTEKGKDVELRCDPISGHTALYWYRQSLGQGLEFLIYFQGNSAPDKSGLPSDRFSAERTGGSVSTLTIQRTQQEDSAVYLCASSSRTGLGYEQYFGPGTRLTVT.

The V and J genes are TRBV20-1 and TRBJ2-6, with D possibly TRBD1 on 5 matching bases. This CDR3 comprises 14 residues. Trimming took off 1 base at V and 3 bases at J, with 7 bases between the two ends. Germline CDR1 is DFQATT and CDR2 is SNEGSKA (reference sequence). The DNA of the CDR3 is TGCAGTGCTAGAGTAGGGGTTGGGGCCAACGTCCTGACTTTC. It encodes CSARVGVGANVLTF.

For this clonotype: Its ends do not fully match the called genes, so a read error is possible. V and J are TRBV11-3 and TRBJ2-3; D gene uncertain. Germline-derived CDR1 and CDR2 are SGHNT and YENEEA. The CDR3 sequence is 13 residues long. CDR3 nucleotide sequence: TGCGCCAGCAGCCACACCCCCTCCGATACGCAGTATTTT. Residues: CASSHTPSDTQYF.